This entry lists 20 T cell receptor beta chains sequenced from one sample in a study of PD-L1 blockade in urothelial cancer. Produced via immunoSEQ multiplex PCR; TCRdb's table is partial and in-frame only. The sample lists roughly 120,000 clones; 70% to 85% were seen once. Time point meaning: pretreatment peripheral blood. The sequencing used PBMCs, collected around atezolizumab (anti-PD-L1) treatment. The receptors stem from a man aged 50 to 59 with urothelial cancer.

The chain uses TRBV27 and TRBJ2-3; 9 bases align to TRBD1. This CDR3 is built from 14 residues. V gave up 7 bases and J gave up 9 bases; unmatched junction bases: 11. Germline loops: CDR1 MNHEY, CDR2 SMNVEV (reference sequence). In DNA form, the CDR3 reads TGTGCCAGCAACCCGGGACAGGGACTCTACACGCAGTATTTT. Translating it yields CASNPGQGLYTQYF.

The V gene is TRBV7-8, the J gene TRBJ2-5; 8 bases agree with TRBD1. The CDR3 length is 15 residues. Germline V gives CDR1 SGHVS, CDR2 FQNEAQ. With 2 bases clipped from V and 4 bases from J, the junction kept 6 bases outside the gene matches. Written as DNA, the CDR3 is TGTGCCAGCAGCTTACAGGGGGCGAAGGGAGAGACCCAGTACTTC. Encoded protein: CASSLQGAKGETQYF.

The chain joins TRBV27 to TRBJ1-1; tentative D call: TRBD1 (5 bases). This CDR3 region has 15 residues. Germline CDR1 is MNHEY and CDR2 is SMNVEV (reference sequence). The V end lost 7 bases, the J end lost 2 bases, and 17 bases lay between the germline ends. The CDR3 DNA reads as TGTGCCAGCAAGTCGGCGGGACTAGGTAACACTGAAGCTTTCTTT. This sequence encodes CASKSAGLGNTEAFF.

The V and J genes are TRBV6-5 and TRBJ2-7; 7 bases agree with TRBD2. The CDR3 has 12 residues. Germline assignment: CDR1 MNHEY and CDR2 SVGAGI. Trimming at V came to 9 bases and at J to 4 bases, leaving 6 bases not matched to a gene. CDR3 region: CASGGGTYEQYF. CDR3 nucleotides: TGTGCCAGTGGGGGGGGTACATACGAGCAGTACTTC.

CDR3 amino acids: CASSPRGTGGLYSNQPQHF. DNA for the CDR3: TGTGCCAGTAGTCCCAGGGGGACAGGGGGACTCTATAGCAATCAGCCCCAGCATTTT. V is TRBV19 and J is TRBJ1-5; 11 nucleotides align to TRBD1. J gave up 0 bases and V 5 bases, and 12 bases lay outside the gene matches. Looked up from germline, CDR1 is LNHDA and CDR2 is SQIVND (reference sequence). This CDR3 contains 19 residues.

This clone was counted only a few times. The chain combines TRBV18 with TRBJ1-4, with no clear D. The ends were cut back, 3 bases at V and 0 bases at J, with 2 bases in the middle. Germline V gives CDR1 KGHSH, CDR2 LQKENI. CDR3 size: 13 residues. CDR3 DNA: TGTGCCAGCTCACCCACAACTAATGAAAAACTGTTTTTT. This gives the protein CASSPTTNEKLFF.

This chain connects TRBV9 to TRBJ2-1, with 13 nucleotides matching TRBD2. The ends lost 0 bases at V and 6 bases at J; junction bases unmatched: 12. The CDR3 contains 19 residues. Germline-derived CDR1 and CDR2 are SGDLS and YYNGEE. The CDR3 DNA reads as TGTGCCAGCAGCGTAGGATCCAGACTAGCGGGAGGAAGGGGCAATGAGCAGTTCTTC. Protein sequence: CASSVGSRLAGGRGNEQFF. Full variable domain (remainder filled in from reference TRBV9 and TRBJ2-1): DSGVTQTPKHLITATGQRVTLRCSPRSGDLSVYWYQQSLDQGLQFLIQYYNGEERAKGNILERFSAQQFPDLHSELNLSSLELGDSALYFCASSVGSRLAGGRGNEQFFGPGTRLTVL.

The chain carries TRBV5-1 and TRBJ1-2; D is uncertain. Germline assignment: CDR1 SGHRS and CDR2 YFSETQ. The CDR3 runs 13 residues. Trimming removed 0 bases from V and 7 bases from J, with 10 bases in between. The CDR3 nucleotides read TGCGCCAGCAGCTTGGCGGGTTCGGGTGGCTACACCTTC. It yields the protein CASSLAGSGGYTF.

The chain joins TRBV5-8 to TRBJ2-1, with D possibly TRBD1 on 5 matching bases. Germline V lookup: CDR1 SGHTS, CDR2 YDEGEE. The CDR3 has 14 residues. V lost 4 bases, J lost 3 bases, and 11 bases lay in between. This chain's CDR3 is CASSPGDSYNEQFF. The DNA for the CDR3 is TGTGCCAGCAGCCCGGGTGACAGCTACAATGAGCAGTTCTTC.

The chain joins TRBV7-9 to TRBJ1-2; a possible D gene is TRBD1 (6 bases). CDR1 and CDR2 from the germline V gene are SEHNR and FQNEAQ (reference sequence). The germline V and J ends were trimmed by 4 bases and 4 bases, with 13 bases remaining between them. The CDR3 consists of 14 residues. This chain's CDR3 is CASSSSGTPYGYTF. As DNA, the CDR3 is TGTGCCAGCAGCTCCTCCGGGACACCCTATGGCTACACCTTC.

The chain carries TRBV7-9 and TRBJ2-7; D might be TRBD2 (5 bases). Looked up from germline, CDR1 is SEHNR and CDR2 is FQNEAQ (reference sequence). The CDR3 is 12 residues long. Trimming took off 6 bases at V and 5 bases at J, with 11 bases between the two ends. CDR3 coding DNA: TGTGCCAGCAGTCGGACTGGGAACGAGCAGTACTTC. Protein product: CASSRTGNEQYF.

The rearrangement uses TRBV25-1 and TRBJ2-1; 10 nucleotides agree with TRBD1. Germline-derived CDR1 and CDR2 are MGHDK and SYGVNS. The CDR3 loop spans 13 amino acids. The V segment lost 7 bases and the J segment 8 bases; nucleotides outside the gene matches: 5. The CDR3 spells CASTGQGRHEQFF. The CDR3 DNA follows: TGTGCCAGCACGGGACAGGGGAGGCATGAGCAGTTCTTC.

J is TRBJ1-1 and V is TRBV18, with TRBD1 identical over 9 bases. CDR1 is KGHSH, CDR2 LQKENI, per germline. CDR3 size: 17 residues. With V trimmed by 3 bases and J by 11 bases, 19 bases remained unmatched. CDR3 in amino acids: CASSPPGTGLLTRGAFF. CDR3 in DNA: TGTGCCAGCTCACCGCCCGGGACAGGGCTTTTAACTCGTGGGGCTTTCTTT.

The chain uses TRBV10-3 and TRBJ2-6; D is ambiguous. V shed 10 bases and J shed 0 bases, with 7 bases lying between them. This CDR3 is 13 amino acids long. Germline CDR1 reads ENHRY; CDR2 reads SYGVKD. CDR3 amino acids: CASQDSGANVLTF. DNA for the CDR3: TGTGCCAGCCAGGACTCTGGGGCCAACGTCCTGACTTTC.

This clone was seen a single time. This sequence joins TRBV5-1 and TRBJ2-3, with 9 bases lining up with TRBD2. The CDR3 runs to 16 residues. The germline V gene encodes CDR1 SGHRS and CDR2 YFSETQ. V lost 0 bases to trimming and J lost 2 bases; unmatched junction nucleotides: 4. The CDR3 spells CASSLALAGYTDTQYF. DNA for the CDR3: TGCGCCAGCAGCTTGGCCCTAGCGGGATACACAGATACGCAGTATTTT.

This chain uses TRBV28 with TRBJ1-1; D not certain. This CDR3 is 13 amino acids long. The germline V and J ends were trimmed by 5 bases and 0 bases, with 7 bases remaining between them. Germline V CDR1 and CDR2: MDHEN, SYDVKM. This chain's CDR3 is CASSPIMNTEAFF. DNA of the CDR3: TGTGCCAGCAGTCCAATCATGAACACTGAAGCTTTCTTT.

The V call is TRBV2, the J call TRBJ2-5; no clear D gene. Trimming took off 4 bases at V and 4 bases at J, with 4 bases between the two ends. The CDR3 contains 11 residues. Germline CDR1 and CDR2: SNHLY and FYNNEI. Here the CDR3 reads CASSGGETQYF. CDR3 bases: TGTGCCAGCAGTGGAGGAGAGACCCAGTACTTC.

The CDR3 DNA sequence: TGTGCCTGGAGAACTACCGGGACTAGCGGGAGTGGCGAGCAGTACTTC. It encodes CAWRTTGTSGSGEQYF. The chain uses TRBV30 and TRBJ2-7, with 14 bases that match TRBD2. Unmatched junction bases numbered 10, after V lost 3 bases and J lost 6 bases. The CDR3 has 16 residues. CDR1 is GTSNPN and CDR2 is SVGIG in the germline V gene (reference sequence).

The V and J genes are TRBV6-5 and TRBJ1-6; possible D gene TRBD1, 6 bases. This CDR3 region has 15 residues. V was pared by 7 bases and J by 10 bases, with 20 bases between. Germline values: CDR1 MNHEY, CDR2 SVGAGI. The CDR3 DNA follows: TGTGCCAGCACCACGGGGGGCGCAGTCCCATCACCCCTCCACTTT. Translation gives CASTTGGAVPSPLHF.

The chain carries TRBV4-2 and TRBJ2-5, with D tentatively TRBD1 (6 bases). Germline V gene sequence: CDR1 LGHNA, CDR2 YNFKEQ. CDR3 length: 15 amino acids. V was shortened by 1 base and J by 5 bases, with 14 bases between the two germline ends. The CDR3: CASSQVRGSRETQYF. The CDR3, as DNA: TGTGCCAGCAGCCAAGTGAGGGGGAGTAGGGAGACCCAGTACTTC.